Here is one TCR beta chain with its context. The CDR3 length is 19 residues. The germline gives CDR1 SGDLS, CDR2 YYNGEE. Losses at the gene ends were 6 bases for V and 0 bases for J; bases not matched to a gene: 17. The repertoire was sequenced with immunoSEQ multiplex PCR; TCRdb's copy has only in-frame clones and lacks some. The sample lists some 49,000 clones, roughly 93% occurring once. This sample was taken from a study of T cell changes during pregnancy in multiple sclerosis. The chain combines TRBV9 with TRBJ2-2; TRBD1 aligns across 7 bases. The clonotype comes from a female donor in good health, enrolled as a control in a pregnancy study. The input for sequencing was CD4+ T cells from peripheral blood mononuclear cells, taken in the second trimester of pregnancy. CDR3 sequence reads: CASTSRGAGGSTNTGELFF. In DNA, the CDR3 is TGTGCCAGCACCTCAAGGGGTGCAGGGGGTTCGACGAACACCGGGGAGCTGTTTTTT.